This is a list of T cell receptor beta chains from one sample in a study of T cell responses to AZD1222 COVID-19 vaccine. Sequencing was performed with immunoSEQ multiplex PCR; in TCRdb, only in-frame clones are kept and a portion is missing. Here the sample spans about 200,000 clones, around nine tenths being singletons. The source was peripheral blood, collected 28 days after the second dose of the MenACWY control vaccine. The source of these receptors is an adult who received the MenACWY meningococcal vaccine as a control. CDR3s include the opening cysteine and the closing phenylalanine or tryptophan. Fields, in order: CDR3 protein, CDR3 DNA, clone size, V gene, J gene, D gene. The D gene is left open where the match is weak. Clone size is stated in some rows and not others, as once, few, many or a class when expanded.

CAWAWTAAMNTEAFF,TGTGCCTGGGCCTGGACGGCAGCCATGAACACTGAAGCTTTCTTT,-,TRBV30,TRBJ1-1,-
CASSLWSGINQPQHF,TGTGCCAGCAGCTTATGGTCAGGTATCAATCAGCCCCAGCATTTT,-,TRBV7-6,TRBJ1-5,-
CASRQGPRTGELFF,TGTGCCTCCAGACAGGGCCCTAGAACCGGGGAGCTGTTTTTT,-,TRBV4-2,TRBJ2-2,TRBD1
CASSQRVGGYEQYF,TGTGCCAGCAGCCAAAGGGTGGGGGGATACGAGCAGTACTTC,-,TRBV3-1/TRBV3-2,TRBJ2-7,-
CASSFGRGGDEQFF,TGTGCCAGTAGTTTCGGACGGGGGGGCGATGAGCAGTTCTTC,once,TRBV19,TRBJ2-1,TRBD2
CASSSRAETQYF,TGCGCCAGCAGCTCAAGGGCCGAGACCCAGTACTTC,once,TRBV5-1,TRBJ2-5,-
CASSFTGVEELFF,TGTGCCAGCAGCTTTACAGGGGTGGAGGAGCTGTTTTTT,once,TRBV11-2,TRBJ2-2,TRBD1
CASEYRWSSYEQYF,TGTGCCAGCGAATACAGGTGGAGCTCCTACGAGCAGTACTTC,-,TRBV2,TRBJ2-7,-
CASSPIVGTGELFF,TGTGCCAGCAGCCCCATCGTGGGCACCGGGGAGCTGTTTTTT,-,TRBV11-2,TRBJ2-2,-
CASSWVTGEIFSGNTIYF,TGTGCCAGCAGCTGGGTGACAGGGGAAATCTTCTCTGGAAACACCATATATTTT,-,TRBV7-8,TRBJ1-3,TRBD1
CASSLVLGYEQYF,TGTGCCAGCAGTTTGGTGTTGGGTTACGAGCAGTACTTC,-,TRBV12-3/TRBV12-4,TRBJ2-7,-
CASSFTGGPYEQYF,TGTGCCAGCAGCTTCACCGGGGGTCCCTACGAGCAGTACTTC,-,TRBV7-3,TRBJ2-7,-
CASSQVLAGRADTQYF,TGTGCCAGCAGCCAAGTACTAGCGGGAAGGGCAGATACGCAGTATTTT,-,TRBV14,TRBJ2-3,TRBD2
CASSLPTSGRGNEQFF,TGTGCCAGCAGCTTACCCACTAGCGGGAGGGGCAATGAGCAGTTCTTC,-,TRBV7-9,TRBJ2-1,TRBD2
CASHKLNTEAFF,TGTGCCAGTCATAAATTGAACACTGAAGCTTTCTTT,-,TRBV28,TRBJ1-1,-
CASSLSQRNIYEQYF,TGTGCCAGCAGTTTATCGCAGCGGAACATTTACGAGCAGTACTTC,-,TRBV27,TRBJ2-7,-
CAVQRGQNTEAFF,TGTGCCGTGCAAAGGGGGCAGAACACTGAAGCTTTCTTT,-,TRBV27,TRBJ1-1,TRBD1
CASSLSGQMNTEAFF,TGTGCCAGCAGCTTATCAGGACAGATGAACACTGAAGCTTTCTTT,-,TRBV7-3,TRBJ1-1,-
CAWSKAGWHEQFF,TGTGCCTGGAGTAAGGCGGGCTGGCATGAGCAGTTCTTC,-,TRBV30,TRBJ2-1,-
CASSLRAGGPYEQYF,TGTGCCAGCAGCTTGAGGGCGGGAGGGCCCTACGAGCAGTACTTC,-,TRBV7-2,TRBJ2-7,TRBD2
CASSQREGTSGRRDEQFF,TGCGCCAGCAGCCAAAGAGAAGGGACTAGCGGGAGGAGGGATGAGCAGTTCTTC,-,TRBV4-1,TRBJ2-1,TRBD2
CSGTRGRADTQYF,TGCAGCGGGACGAGGGGGAGGGCCGATACGCAGTATTTT,-,TRBV29-1,TRBJ2-3,-
CASSYGLGSTDTQYF,TGTGCCAGCAGTTACGGACTAGGGAGCACAGATACGCAGTATTTT,-,TRBV6-5,TRBJ2-3,TRBD2
CASSRGTVSNQPQHF,TGTGCCAGTAGTAGGGGGACGGTTAGCAATCAGCCCCAGCATTTT,-,TRBV19,TRBJ1-5,-
CASSARDYSSGELFF,TGTGCCAGCAGCGCCCGGGACTACTCTAGCGGGGAGCTGTTTTTT,-,TRBV9,TRBJ2-2,TRBD2
CASGLVAGGATGELFF,TGTGCTAGTGGTTTGGTCGCGGGTGGCGCCACCGGGGAGCTGTTTTTT,-,TRBV12-5,TRBJ2-2,-
CASSLDGGGSPLHF,TGTGCCAGCAGCTTAGATGGGGGGGGTTCACCCCTCCACTTT,-,TRBV11-2,TRBJ1-6,-
CASSVDRGLGPLHF,TGTGCCAGCAGCGTCGACAGGGGGCTAGGTCCCCTCCACTTT,-,TRBV7-2,TRBJ1-6,TRBD1
CASSLSGTGVGELFF,TGTGCCAGCAGTTTATCCGGGACAGGGGTAGGGGAGCTGTTTTTT,-,TRBV27,TRBJ2-2,TRBD1
CASSVGLDEQFF,TGTGCCAGCAGCGTAGGGCTTGATGAGCAGTTCTTC,-,TRBV9,TRBJ2-1,-
CASSVQGPWEKLFF,TGTGCCAGCAGTGTACAAGGACCTTGGGAAAAACTGTTTTTT,-,TRBV2,TRBJ1-4,-
CASSIGQGAREQFF,TGTGCCAGTAGTATAGGACAGGGGGCTAGAGAGCAGTTCTTC,-,TRBV19,TRBJ2-1,TRBD1
CASSLIRGVNQPQHF,TGTGCCAGCAGCTTGATTCGGGGAGTGAATCAGCCCCAGCATTTT,-,TRBV5-8,TRBJ1-5,-
CASSLTPPDRGYNSPLHF,TGTGCCAGCAGTCTTACCCCCCCGGACAGGGGCTATAATTCACCCCTCCACTTT,-,TRBV27,TRBJ1-6,TRBD1
CASSVGGREDTQYF,TGTGCCAGCAGCGTAGGCGGGAGGGAAGATACGCAGTATTTT,-,TRBV9,TRBJ2-3,TRBD2
CASSFGGRGTEAFF,TGCGCCAGCAGCTTCGGGGGGCGCGGGACTGAAGCTTTCTTT,-,TRBV5-1,TRBJ1-1,-
CASSLGQGAGEQFF,TGTGCCAGCAGCTTAGGGCAGGGGGCGGGTGAGCAGTTCTTC,-,TRBV7-9,TRBJ2-1,TRBD1
CASSFSGGFGNTIYF,TGTGCCAGCAGCTTTTCCGGGGGCTTTGGAAACACCATATATTTT,-,TRBV11-3,TRBJ1-3,-
CASSQKGGTQETQYF,TGTGCCAGCAGCCAAAAAGGGGGAACCCAAGAGACCCAGTACTTC,-,TRBV7-9,TRBJ2-5,-
CASSREADYGYTF,TGTGCCAGCAGTCGGGAGGCGGACTATGGCTACACCTTC,-,TRBV2,TRBJ1-2,-
CASSQDRGYEQYF,TGTGCCAGCAGCCAAGATAGGGGCTACGAGCAGTACTTC,-,TRBV4-2,TRBJ2-7,-